This T cell receptor (beta chain) emerged from a study of cytomegalovirus exposure and HLA in healthy donors. On the study more broadly: In an early release, HLA-typed donors contributed approximately 82 million unique TCR sequences.

Notes on this clone: Its antigen is not known.

The CDR3 covers 15 residues. Germline V CDR1 and CDR2: SGHNT, YYREEE (reference sequence). Deletions cut 2 bases from V and 4 bases from J, with 13 bases between. Study-wide points: It was only CMV serostatus that was available as immune exposure information.

Primers for the PCR totalled 60 Vbeta and 13 Jbeta. TCRdb keeps only in-frame clones here, not all; method: immunoSEQ multiplex PCR. The sample holds some 130,000 clones, roughly 70% seen once. Sequenced: PBMCs. The receptor was derived from a middle-aged man in good health and CMV-seronegative. The V gene is TRBV5-4, the J gene TRBJ1-5; D is ambiguous. The DNA of the CDR3 is TGTGCCAGCAGCTTAGGCGGGAGGGAAAATCAGCCCCAGCATTTT. Residues: CASSLGGRENQPQHF.